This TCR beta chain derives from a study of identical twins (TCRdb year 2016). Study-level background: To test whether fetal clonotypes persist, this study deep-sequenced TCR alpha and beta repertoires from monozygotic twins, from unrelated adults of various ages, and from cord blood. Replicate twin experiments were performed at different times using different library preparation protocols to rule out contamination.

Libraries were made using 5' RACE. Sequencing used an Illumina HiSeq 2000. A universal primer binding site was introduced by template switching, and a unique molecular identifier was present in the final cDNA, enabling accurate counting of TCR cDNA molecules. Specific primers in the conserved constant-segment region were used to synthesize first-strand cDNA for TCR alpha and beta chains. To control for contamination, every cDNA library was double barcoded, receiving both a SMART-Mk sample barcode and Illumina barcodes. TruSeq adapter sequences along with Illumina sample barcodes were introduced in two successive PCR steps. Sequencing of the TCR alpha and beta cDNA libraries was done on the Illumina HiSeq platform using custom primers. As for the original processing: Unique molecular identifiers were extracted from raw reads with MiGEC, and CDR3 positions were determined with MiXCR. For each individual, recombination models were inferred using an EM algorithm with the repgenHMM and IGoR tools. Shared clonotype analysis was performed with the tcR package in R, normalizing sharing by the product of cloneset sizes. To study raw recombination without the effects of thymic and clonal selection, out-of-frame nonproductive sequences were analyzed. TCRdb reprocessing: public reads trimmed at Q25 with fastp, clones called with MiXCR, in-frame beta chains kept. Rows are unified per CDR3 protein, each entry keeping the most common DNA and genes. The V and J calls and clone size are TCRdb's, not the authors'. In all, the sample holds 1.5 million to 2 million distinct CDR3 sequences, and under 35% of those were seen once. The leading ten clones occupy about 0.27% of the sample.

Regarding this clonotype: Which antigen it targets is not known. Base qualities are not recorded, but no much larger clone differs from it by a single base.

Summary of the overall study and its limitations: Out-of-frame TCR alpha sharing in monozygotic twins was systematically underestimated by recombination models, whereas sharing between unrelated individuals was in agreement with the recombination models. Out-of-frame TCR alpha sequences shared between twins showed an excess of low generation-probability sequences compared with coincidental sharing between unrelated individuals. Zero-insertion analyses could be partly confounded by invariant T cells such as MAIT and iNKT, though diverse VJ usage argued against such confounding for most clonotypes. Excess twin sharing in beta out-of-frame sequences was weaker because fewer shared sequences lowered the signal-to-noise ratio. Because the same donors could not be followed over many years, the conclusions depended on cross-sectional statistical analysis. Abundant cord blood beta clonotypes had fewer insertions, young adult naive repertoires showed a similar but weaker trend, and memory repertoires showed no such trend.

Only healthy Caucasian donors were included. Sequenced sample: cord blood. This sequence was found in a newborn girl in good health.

In nucleotide form, the sequence is TGTGCCAGCAGTCCCCCAGTCACCGGGGAGCTGTTTTTT. This translates into CASSPPVTGELFF. The chain links TRBV6-1 with TRBJ2-2; a confident D gene designation cannot be given. As encoded in the germline V gene, CDR1 is MNHNS while CDR2 is SASEGT. V loses 5 bases of germline sequence and J loses 4 bases, and the interval between the two ends is 8 bases. There are 13 amino acids in the CDR3, from cysteine to phenylalanine inclusive. Of the read, only the CDR3 DNA is kept; its 39 bases are in frame from base 1.